These T cell receptor beta chains were read from a single sample in a study of radiation and T cells in renal cell carcinoma. TCRdb's table, derived via immunoSEQ multiplex PCR, lists solely in-frame clones and lacks some. The sample holds tens of thousands of clones, around 78% seen once. The sample here was blood, taken from a patient whose treatment included radiotherapy and nephrectomy. These receptors originate from a man between 60 and 70 years old with renal cell carcinoma. Both conserved end residues are part of each CDR3. The D gene is left open where the match is weak. Some rows mark clone size as missing; the rest say once, few, many or name a class of expanded clone.

V: TRBV28
D: TRBD1
J: TRBJ1-3
size: .
DNA: TGTGCCACGCTCCCTAACAGGGGATACACCATATATTTT
CDR3: CATLPNRGYTIYF

V: TRBV7-3
D: .
J: TRBJ1-2
size: .
DNA: TGTGCCAGCAGCTTAAACCCCGGGATCCCACCTTATGGCTACACCTTC
CDR3: CASSLNPGIPPYGYTF

V: TRBV6-5
D: TRBD1
J: TRBJ1-2
size: few
DNA: TGTGCCAGCAGCCTACAGGGGAACTATGGCTACACCTTC
CDR3: CASSLQGNYGYTF

V: TRBV7-9
D: .
J: TRBJ2-5
size: .
DNA: TGTGCCAGCAGCCCAGACGGTAGAGAAGAGACCCAGTACTTC
CDR3: CASSPDGREETQYF

V: TRBV7-2
D: .
J: TRBJ1-5
size: .
DNA: TGTGCCAGCAGCTTTCGACAGGCCAATCAGCCCCAGCATTTT
CDR3: CASSFRQANQPQHF

V: TRBV30
D: .
J: TRBJ1-6
size: .
DNA: TGTGCCTGGAGTGAAGATAGGGGTAGGAATTCACCCCTCCACTTT
CDR3: CAWSEDRGRNSPLHF

V: TRBV9
D: TRBD2
J: TRBJ2-2
size: few
DNA: TGTGCCAGCAGCGTAGACGGAGCGGGAGTTGAGCTGTTTTTT
CDR3: CASSVDGAGVELFF

V: TRBV4-1
D: TRBD1
J: TRBJ1-1
size: .
DNA: TGCGCCAGCAGCGTCGGGACAGGGGACACTGAAGCTTTCTTT
CDR3: CASSVGTGDTEAFF

V: TRBV2
D: .
J: TRBJ1-5
size: .
DNA: TGTGCCAGCAGGCCCGGATTGATAAATCAGCCCCAGCATTTT
CDR3: CASRPGLINQPQHF

V: TRBV5-1
D: .
J: TRBJ2-5
size: .
DNA: TGCGCCAGCAGCCCCCGGGGGTCCGCTGTTTTTGGGACCCAGTACTTC
CDR3: CASSPRGSAVFGTQYF

V: TRBV13
D: .
J: TRBJ1-4
size: .
DNA: TGTGCCAGCAGCTTAGGTGTGGGAACGGGAGCTAATGAAAAACTGTTTTTT
CDR3: CASSLGVGTGANEKLFF

V: TRBV10-3
D: .
J: TRBJ1-6
size: few
DNA: TGTGCCATCGCAATGGCTAGGGGTCATTCACCCCTCCACTTT
CDR3: CAIAMARGHSPLHF

V: TRBV18
D: .
J: TRBJ1-1
size: once
DNA: TGTGCCAGCTCAACCACTGAGGGGGGCACTGAAGCTTTCTTT
CDR3: CASSTTEGGTEAFF

V: TRBV5-1
D: .
J: TRBJ2-2
size: .
DNA: TGCGCCAGCAGCTTGACAAGTCCGACCGGGGAGCTGTTTTTT
CDR3: CASSLTSPTGELFF

V: TRBV4-3
D: .
J: TRBJ1-3
size: once
DNA: TGCGCCAGCAGCCAAGAATCCAGCTCTGGAAACACCATATATTTT
CDR3: CASSQESSSGNTIYF